The following is a TCR beta chain sequence with its context. PCR amplification relied on 60 Vbeta primers (plus 13 Jbeta primers). The repertoire was sequenced with immunoSEQ multiplex PCR; TCRdb's copy has only in-frame clones and lacks some. The table has roughly 150,000 clones, approximately 80% seen once; the top ten hold less than 2.5%. Germline CDR1 SGDLS, CDR2 YYNGEE. Deletions cut 0 bases from V and 1 base from J, with 7 bases between. The CDR3 totals 14 residues. This specimen comes from a study of cytomegalovirus exposure and HLA in healthy donors. The rearrangement joins TRBV9 to TRBJ1-1; D unresolved. This receptor was identified in a male donor in good health and CMV-seronegative. Sequenced sample: PBMCs. The CDR3 here is CASSVAGANTEAFF. CDR3 bases: TGTGCCAGCAGCGTAGCCGGAGCGAACACTGAAGCTTTCTTT.